A single sample gave rise to the 9 T cell receptor beta chains below, sequenced in a study of Graves' ophthalmopathy and Graves' hyperthyroidism. From RNA, the CDR3 regions of TCR beta chains were amplified and sequenced. HTBI primers served in a first-round RT-PCR, which a second-round multiplex PCR followed. TCRdb re-derived calls from the multiplex PCR reads in MiXCR, one entry per CDR3 protein. The table has 350,000 or so distinct CDR3 sequences, 17% seen once. Sequencing input: peripheral blood. The source of these receptors is an adult man with Graves' ophthalmopathy.

This clonotype was observed many times. The chain recombines TRBV6-5 with TRBJ1-2, with 8 bases identical to TRBD1. The V segment lost 6 bases and the J segment 8 bases; nucleotides outside the gene matches: 8. Germline CDR1 and CDR2: MNHEY and SVGAGI. This CDR3 has 13 residues. The CDR3 coding sequence is TGTGCCAGCAGGGACTCGACAGGGGACGGCTACACCTTC. Translation: CASRDSTGDGYTF.

The V call is TRBV12-3 or TRBV12-4, the J call TRBJ2-7; TRBD2 agrees at 11 bases. The CDR3 length is 14 residues. With 7 bases clipped from V and 12 bases from J, the junction kept 14 bases outside the gene matches. For the CDR3, the DNA is TGTGCCAGCACCCAAGAACTAGCGGGAGCTAGGTGGTACTTC. This codes for CASTQELAGARWYF.

This clonotype showed up many times. The chain links TRBV20-1 to TRBJ2-4; unclear D gene. Between the trimmed V and J ends, which lost 1 base and 5 bases, there was a span of 12 bases. Germline lookup yields CDR1 DFQATT and CDR2 SNEGSKA (reference sequence). This CDR3 comprises 14 residues. CDR3 sequence (DNA): TGCAGTGCTAGAGTGCCTCCCACGGAAAACATTCAGTACTTC. Translated: CSARVPPTENIQYF.

This clonotype was counted a few times. This may stem from a read error, because a much larger clone lies one nucleotide away. The chain is built from TRBV5-5 and TRBJ1-5; TRBD1 agrees at 8 bases. J was trimmed by 3 bases and V by 7 bases; bases with no gene match: 6. Germline loops: CDR1 SGHKS, CDR2 YYEKEE (reference sequence). The CDR3 totals 14 residues. This CDR3 reads CASELDRVNQPQHF. The CDR3 region has the DNA TGTGCCAGCGAGTTGGACAGGGTCAATCAGCCCCAGCATTTT.

This clonotype was counted between two and nine times. The chain recombines TRBV5-5 with TRBJ1-4; D may be TRBD1 (5 bases). Trimming removed 4 bases at V and 10 bases at J, with 14 bases between. The CDR3 runs 13 residues. Per germline, CDR1 SGHKS and CDR2 YYEKEE (reference sequence). CDR3 sequence reads: CASSPGVQAKLFF. The CDR3 DNA reads as TGTGCCAGCAGCCCGGGGGTTCAGGCAAAACTGTTTTTT.

This clonotype was counted ten times or more. The gene calls are TRBV10-3 and TRBJ2-7; 7 nucleotides match TRBD1. Trimming removed 4 bases from V and 0 bases from J; junction bases left unmatched: 3. Germline V gene lookup returns CDR1 ENHRY and CDR2 SYGVKD. The CDR3 has 14 amino acids. The CDR3: CAISARDSSYEQYF. The CDR3, as DNA: TGTGCCATCAGTGCCAGGGACAGCTCCTACGAGCAGTACTTC.

The table lists this clonotype with many counts. The chain links TRBV30 to TRBJ1-6; no firm D call. The CDR3 has 15 residues. The V and J ends lost 0 bases and 3 bases respectively, with 9 bases between them. Looked up from germline, CDR1 is GTSNPN and CDR2 is SVGIG (reference sequence). CDR3 in DNA: TGTGCCTGGAGTGTACGGTCAGTCTATAATTCACCCCTCCACTTT. Protein sequence: CAWSVRSVYNSPLHF.

In this sample, this clonotype turned up many times. The chain recombines TRBV6-5 with TRBJ2-7; TRBD1 matches 11 bases. CDR3 length equals 15 residues. V lost 5 bases to trimming and J lost 5 bases; unmatched junction nucleotides: 8. Germline-derived CDR1 and CDR2 are MNHEY and SVGAGI. The chain's CDR3 is CASSRTGGATHEQYF. CDR3 sequence (DNA): TGTGCCAGCAGTCGGACAGGGGGCGCTACCCACGAGCAGTACTTC.

This clonotype came up a few times. The CDR3 protein is CASSLDGRLAGEQYF. CDR3 DNA sequence: TGTGCCAGCAGCTTAGACGGGAGGCTAGCGGGCGAGCAGTACTTC. J is TRBJ2-7 and V is TRBV11-2; 8 bases fit TRBD2. The CDR3 is 15 amino acids. With 0 bases clipped from V and 6 bases from J, the junction kept 7 bases outside the gene matches. Germline loops: CDR1 SGHAT, CDR2 FQNNGV.